This TCR beta chain was sequenced for a study of diagnostic markers for celiac disease (dated by TCRdb to 2020 to 2022). Per the germline V gene, SGDLS is the CDR1 and YYNGEE is the CDR2. Including the terminal cysteine and phenylalanine, the CDR3 comprises 14 residues. The DNA sequence is not available. The data were produced on an Illumina MiSeq. Each CDR3 protein sequence appears as one entry after TCRdb reprocessed the reads, and no DNA is included. The sample's own table lists a few thousand distinct CDR3 sequences. The ten largest clones take up less than 6.5% of the sample. Points on this clonotype: Its cognate antigen has yet to be identified.

The V and J genes are TRBV9 and TRBJ1-1. Sequenced material: either unsorted cells or a sorted T cell fraction (not recorded which). This TCR derives from a human donor. This table probably holds off-target reads from a library built for another chain. The CDR3: CASSGGQRGAEAFF.